A single sample gave rise to the 30 T cell receptor beta chains below, sequenced in a study of T-cell memory formation after mild COVID-19. MiXCR, applied by TCRdb to the 5' RACE reads, yields one record per CDR3 protein. Of about 250,000 distinct CDR3 sequences in the sample, about 16% were seen once. Sequencing input: PBMCs or a T cell subset sorted from them (not recorded which). The receptor set was obtained from a man aged 18 to 29 who had mild COVID-19 (a few samples of this study predate the infection). Cell type and time point are not known.

The V and J genes are TRBV4-2 and TRBJ2-6; 13 bases align to TRBD2. The CDR3 contains 19 residues. CDR1 is LGHNA and CDR2 is YNFKEQ in the germline V gene. V lost 5 bases to trimming and J lost 2 bases; unmatched junction nucleotides: 9. The CDR3 DNA reads as TGTGCCAGCAGCTACCTAGGGACTAGCGGGATACCTGGGGCCAACGTCCTGACTTTC. It yields the protein CASSYLGTSGIPGANVLTF.

This clonotype has only a few counts. The chain is built from TRBV18 and TRBJ2-4, with 9 bases aligning to TRBD1. Germline loops: CDR1 KGHSH, CDR2 LQKENI. The trim removed 6 bases at V and 8 bases at J, leaving 8 bases unmatched. CDR3 length: 14 residues. The DNA of the CDR3 is TGTGCCAGCTCGGGGACAGGGTTAAAGGACATTCAGTACTTC. The encoded protein is CASSGTGLKDIQYF.

The chain has TRBV7-2 and TRBJ1-4; D might be TRBD1 (6 bases). The CDR3 is 19 residues long. V was pared by 11 bases and J by 4 bases, with 32 bases between. In germline, CDR1 is SGHTA, CDR2 FQGNSA. CDR3 loop: CARAGPQMPPGGFNEKLFF. As DNA, the CDR3 is TGTGCCCGTGCGGGACCTCAAATGCCCCCGGGGGGCTTTAATGAAAAACTGTTTTTT.

This clonotype was seen more than once but under ten times. The rearrangement links TRBV29-1 to TRBJ1-1, with D unresolved. This CDR3 contains 15 residues. Deletions cut 3 bases from V and 0 bases from J, with 14 bases between. Germline CDR1 and CDR2: SQVTM and ANQGSEA. The DNA of the CDR3 is TGCAGCGTTGAGGACGGTTGGGGAATGAACACTGAAGCTTTCTTT. The encoded protein is CSVEDGWGMNTEAFF.

This clonotype was detected many times. The V call is TRBV7-3, the J call TRBJ1-6, with 9 bases matching TRBD1. Germline V gene lookup returns CDR1 SGHTA and CDR2 FQGTGA. The CDR3 loop spans 15 amino acids. V shed 1 base, J shed 10 bases, and the junction held 5 bases outside the gene matches. The CDR3 DNA is TGTGCCAGCAGCTTAAGGGGACAGGGAGAATCACCCCTCCACTTT. Translation gives CASSLRGQGESPLHF.

The chain is built from TRBV7-9 and TRBJ1-6; 7 nucleotides agree with TRBD1. The CDR3 extends over 14 amino acids. Losses at the gene ends were 5 bases for V and 10 bases for J; bases not matched to a gene: 8. Germline CDR1 reads SEHNR; CDR2 reads FQNEAQ (reference sequence). CDR3 in amino acids: CASSVDREGSPLHF. The CDR3 bases are TGTGCCAGCAGCGTTGACAGGGAGGGCTCACCCCTCCACTTT. Based on the CDR3 plus reference TRBV7-9 and TRBJ1-6, the full variable domain is DTGVSQNPRHKITKRGQNVTFRCDPISEHNRLYWYRQTLGQGPEFLTYFQNEAQLEKSRLLSDRFSAERPKGSFSTLEIQRTEQGDSAMYLCASSVDREGSPLHFGNGTRLTVT.

This rearrangement joins TRBV5-4 to TRBJ2-7, with 7 bases identical to TRBD1. Germline lookup yields CDR1 SGHNT and CDR2 YYREEE (reference sequence). J was trimmed by 4 bases and V by 3 bases; bases with no gene match: 10. The CDR3 runs to 15 residues. The CDR3 coding sequence is TGTGCCAGCAGCTCCGGAGGACAGGTCCTATACGAGCAGTACGTC. Amino acid sequence: CASSSGGQVLYEQYV.

This rearrangement joins TRBV11-2 to TRBJ2-1; 12 bases line up with TRBD1. Germline loops: CDR1 SGHAT, CDR2 FQNNGV. The CDR3 covers 16 residues. Unmatched junction bases numbered 6, after V lost 0 bases and J lost 9 bases. The CDR3 spells CASSLDRDRGHGEQFF. The DNA of the CDR3 is TGTGCCAGCAGCTTAGACCGGGACAGGGGGCATGGTGAGCAGTTCTTC.

Ten or more counts support this clonotype. V and J are TRBV12-3 or TRBV12-4 and TRBJ2-5; D is unresolved. CDR3 length equals 15 residues. Trimming took off 6 bases at V and 2 bases at J, with 16 bases between the two ends. CDR3 sequence reads: CASSNWGGWQETQYF. CDR3 bases: TGTGCCAGCAGCAACTGGGGTGGTTGGCAAGAGACCCAGTACTTC.

This clonotype was counted only a few times. The gene calls are TRBV20-1 and TRBJ1-2; 9 bases match TRBD1. Per the germline V gene, CDR1 is DFQATT and CDR2 is SNEGSKA (reference sequence). V lost 3 bases to trimming and J lost 3 bases; unmatched junction nucleotides: 8. The CDR3 runs 15 residues. Here the CDR3 reads CSASPLGQGHYGYTF. DNA for the CDR3: TGCAGTGCTAGCCCCCTCGGACAGGGGCACTATGGCTACACCTTC.

This clonotype was observed at least ten times. The chain is built from TRBV5-5 and TRBJ2-1; D may be TRBD1 (5 bases). Trimming left V 6 bases short and J 0 bases short, with 16 bases between. The CDR3 has 16 residues. Germline V gives CDR1 SGHKS, CDR2 YYEKEE (reference sequence). The DNA for the CDR3 is TGTGCCAGCACCCCGCAAGGGGCCACCTCCTACAATGAGCAGTTCTTC. Protein sequence: CASTPQGATSYNEQFF.

V usage is TRBV5-6 and J usage is TRBJ2-7; TRBD1 matches 7 bases. The V and J ends lost 3 bases and 7 bases, in that order; junction bases with no gene match: 10. Germline-derived CDR1 and CDR2 are SGHDT and YYEEEE. The CDR3 is 14 residues long. CDR3 protein: CASSSTGRSSEQYV. Here the CDR3 DNA reads TGTGCCAGCAGCTCGACAGGGCGCTCTTCGGAGCAGTACGTC.

This clonotype has only a few counts. This rearrangement joins TRBV29-1 to TRBJ1-1; no firm D call. Per germline, CDR1 SQVTM and CDR2 ANQGSEA. The V end was cut by 0 bases, the J end by 5 bases, with 10 bases between. This CDR3 contains 13 residues. CDR3: CSVEEEVWTEAFF. The CDR3 DNA is TGCAGCGTTGAAGAGGAGGTTTGGACTGAAGCTTTCTTT.

The rearrangement links TRBV6-5 to TRBJ2-3, with D perhaps matching TRBD2 (7 bases). This CDR3 comprises 14 residues. Trimming took off 6 bases at V and 5 bases at J, with 15 bases between the two ends. The germline V gene encodes CDR1 MNHEY and CDR2 SVGAGI. CDR3 region: CASRGGRFVDTQYF. The CDR3 DNA is TGTGCCAGCAGGGGGGGGCGATTTGTAGATACGCAGTATTTT.

The chain recombines TRBV7-9 with TRBJ1-3, with a tentative D call TRBD1 (6 bases). The CDR3 is 12 amino acids. The V and J ends lost 5 bases and 8 bases respectively, with 10 bases between them. Germline assignment: CDR1 SEHNR and CDR2 FQNEAQ (reference sequence). CDR3 sequence (DNA): TGTGCCAGCAGCGACAGGCGCGACACCATATATTTT. Protein product: CASSDRRDTIYF.

The rearrangement joins TRBV5-1 to TRBJ2-3, with D hard to call. CDR1 SGHRS and CDR2 YFSETQ come from the germline V gene. The CDR3 contains 14 residues. V gave up 4 bases and J gave up 2 bases, with 11 bases separating them. Here the CDR3 DNA reads TGCGCCAGCAGCCCGACGGACCACACAGATACGCAGTATTTT. This translates into CASSPTDHTDTQYF.

V and J are TRBV18 and TRBJ2-2; no definite D call. Germline loops: CDR1 KGHSH, CDR2 LQKENI. V lost 0 bases to trimming and J lost 5 bases, with 4 bases between them. CDR3 length: 13 amino acids. The CDR3 region is CASSPPVTGELFF. CDR3 nucleotide sequence: TGTGCCAGCTCACCACCGGTTACCGGGGAGCTGTTTTTT.

The rearrangement joins TRBV5-6 to TRBJ2-3; D call uncertain. Germline-derived CDR1 and CDR2 are SGHDT and YYEEEE. V lost 6 bases and J lost 2, with 7 bases in between. The length of the CDR3 is 12 residues. The CDR3, as DNA: TGTGCCAGCAACCTTAACACAGATACGCAGTATTTT. This gives the protein CASNLNTDTQYF.

This chain connects TRBV5-1 to TRBJ2-2, with D perhaps given as TRBD1 or TRBD2 (5 bases each). The CDR3 runs 16 residues. Deletions cut 3 bases from V and 2 bases from J, with 14 bases between. Germline assignment: CDR1 SGHRS and CDR2 YFSETQ. As DNA, the CDR3 is TGCGCCAGCAGCTCTGAGAGGGGATCCAACACCGGGGAGCTGTTTTTT. Residues: CASSSERGSNTGELFF.

This clonotype was seen a few times. CDR3 nucleotides: TGTGCCAGCAGCGCAATAAACACTTACAATGAGCAGTTCTTC. Protein sequence: CASSAINTYNEQFF. The chain links TRBV7-6 to TRBJ2-1; no clear D gene. CDR1 and CDR2 (germline): SGHVS, FNYEAQ. The V and J ends lost 5 bases and 4 bases respectively, with 12 bases between them. The CDR3 is 14 residues long.

This clonotype was observed a handful of times. This chain links TRBV6-5 with TRBJ2-7; TRBD2 matches 7 bases. This CDR3 has 13 residues. Germline V gives CDR1 MNHEY, CDR2 SVGAGI. V was clipped by 2 bases and J by 12 bases; unmatched bases: 10. CDR3 region: CASSYSGTGGLYV. As DNA, the CDR3 is TGTGCCAGCAGTTACAGCGGGACTGGGGGATTGTACGTC.

The V gene is TRBV5-1, the J gene TRBJ2-3; D may be TRBD1 (6 bases). The CDR3 extends over 14 amino acids. Per germline, CDR1 SGHRS and CDR2 YFSETQ. V was trimmed by 2 bases and J by 4 bases, leaving 11 bases between them. The CDR3 spells CASSFGQPSDTQYF. The CDR3 DNA is TGCGCCAGCAGCTTTGGACAGCCCTCAGATACGCAGTATTTT.

This clonotype was seen repeatedly, ten times or more. This sequence joins TRBV5-1 and TRBJ2-5, with 8 bases identical to TRBD2. The length of the CDR3 is 14 residues. The V gene's germline CDR1 is SGHRS and CDR2 YFSETQ. Germline trimming cut 3 bases from V and 5 bases from J; bases unmatched to any gene: 6. The CDR3 DNA reads TGCGCCAGCAGCTCGACTAGCGAGGTGGAGACCCAGTACTTC. Its protein is CASSSTSEVETQYF.

This clonotype was detected only a few times. The rearrangement links TRBV3-1 to TRBJ2-3, with 8 bases matching TRBD2. The CDR3 runs to 15 residues. Trimming took 4 bases from V and 6 from J; bases not matched to a gene: 9. Germline lookup yields CDR1 LGHDT and CDR2 YNNKEL (reference sequence). The CDR3 sequence: CASSLRTSGGDTQYF. In nucleotides, the CDR3 is TGTGCCAGCAGCCTAAGAACTAGCGGAGGGGATACGCAGTATTTT.

This clonotype has only a few counts. The chain couples TRBV10-3 to TRBJ2-2; D perhaps matches TRBD1 (5 bases). This CDR3 comprises 14 residues. CDR1 is ENHRY, CDR2 SYGVKD, per germline. V was trimmed by 6 bases and J by 8 bases, leaving 16 bases between them. The CDR3 sequence: CAIRSGHQYGELFF. Here the CDR3 DNA reads TGTGCCATCAGATCAGGACACCAATATGGGGAGCTGTTTTTT.

This clonotype was counted only a few times. This chain joins TRBV20-1 and TRBJ2-1; weak D call: TRBD1 (5 bases). The CDR3 runs to 17 residues. Trimming removed 0 bases at V and 3 bases at J, with 18 bases between. CDR1 is DFQATT, CDR2 SNEGSKA, per germline (reference sequence). The CDR3 sequence: CSARDPPQGPLYNEQFF. The CDR3 nucleotides are TGCAGTGCTAGAGATCCCCCCCAGGGCCCTCTCTACAATGAGCAGTTCTTC.

This clonotype was seen a few times. The V and J genes are TRBV18 and TRBJ2-1; 9 positions agree with TRBD2. This CDR3 is 13 amino acids long. Germline V gives CDR1 KGHSH, CDR2 LQKENI. V shed 6 bases, J shed 7 bases, and the junction held 4 bases outside the gene matches. In DNA, the CDR3 is TGTGCCAGCTCTGGCGGGGGGGCAAATGAGCAGTTCTTC. It is translated as CASSGGGANEQFF.

The V gene is TRBV5-1, the J gene TRBJ2-5; 7 nucleotides line up with TRBD1. V gave up 4 bases and J gave up 1 base; unmatched junction bases: 7. This CDR3 is 15 amino acids long. Germline CDR1 is SGHRS and CDR2 is YFSETQ. CDR3 residues: CASSGVGQVQETQYF. DNA for the CDR3: TGCGCCAGCAGCGGAGTCGGACAGGTCCAAGAGACCCAGTACTTC.

The J gene is TRBJ2-3, the V gene TRBV9; perhaps D is TRBD1 or TRBD2 (5 bases each). The CDR3 has 15 amino acids. V lost 3 bases, J lost 2 bases, and 13 bases lay in between. Germline CDR1 is SGDLS and CDR2 is YYNGEE. The CDR3 loop is CASSARGTYTDTQYF. CDR3 DNA sequence: TGTGCCAGCAGCGCCCGGGGCACCTACACAGATACGCAGTATTTT.

This clonotype was found a few times. The CDR3 nucleotides read TGTGCCAGCAGCCTGGACAGGGGGAACATGAACACTGAAGCTTTCTTT. Translating it yields CASSLDRGNMNTEAFF. The chain joins TRBV5-6 to TRBJ1-1, with 10 positions matching TRBD1. Germline-derived CDR1 and CDR2 are SGHDT and YYEEEE. V was pared by 4 bases and J by 0 bases, with 6 bases of the junction left unmatched. The CDR3 has 16 amino acids.